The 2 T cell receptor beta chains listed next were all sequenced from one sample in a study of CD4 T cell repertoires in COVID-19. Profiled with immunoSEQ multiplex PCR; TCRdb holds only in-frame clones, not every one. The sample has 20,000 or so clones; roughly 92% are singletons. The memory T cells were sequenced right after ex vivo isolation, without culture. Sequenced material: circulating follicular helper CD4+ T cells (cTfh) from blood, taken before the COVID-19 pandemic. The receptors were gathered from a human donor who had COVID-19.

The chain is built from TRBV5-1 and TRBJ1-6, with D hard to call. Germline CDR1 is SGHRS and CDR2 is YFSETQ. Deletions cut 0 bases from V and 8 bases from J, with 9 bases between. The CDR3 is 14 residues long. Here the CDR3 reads CASSLAIGDSPLHF. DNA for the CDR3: TGCGCCAGCAGCTTGGCCATAGGAGATTCACCCCTCCACTTT.

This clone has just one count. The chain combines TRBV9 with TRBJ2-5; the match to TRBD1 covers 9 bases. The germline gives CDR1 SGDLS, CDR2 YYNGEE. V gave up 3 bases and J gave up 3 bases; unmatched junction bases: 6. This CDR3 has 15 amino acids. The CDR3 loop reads CASSATGTGKETQYF. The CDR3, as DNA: TGTGCCAGCAGCGCGACCGGGACAGGGAAAGAGACCCAGTACTTC.